The present T cell receptor (beta chain) was sequenced within a study of radiotherapy plus CTLA-4 blockade in lung cancer. General study findings and limits: Per reports, early blood T cell clone dynamics, plus interferon-beta, forecast response most strongly. Researchers report tumor-derived TCR clones expanding in blood after radiotherapy plus ipilimumab.

The CDR3 has 13 residues. Germline V gene lookup returns CDR1 GTSNPN and CDR2 SVGIG (reference sequence). A note on this clone: The antigen remains unidentified.

The method was immunoSEQ multiplex PCR; TCRdb's version includes in-frame clones alone and lacks a portion of them. Among roughly 48,000 clones listed, 82% were seen once. The TCR was taken from a human donor with non-small cell lung cancer who had stable disease on radiotherapy plus ipilimumab. Material: peripheral blood, obtained from a patient treated with radiotherapy plus ipilimumab. The rearrangement links TRBV30 to TRBJ2-5; D is perhaps TRBD2 (5 bases). The J call may be in error: the DNA end matches TRBJ2-7 better. CDR3 nucleotide sequence: TGTGCCTGGTCCAGCGGAAACTCCTACGAGCAGTACTTC. Translating gives CAWSSGNSYEQYF.